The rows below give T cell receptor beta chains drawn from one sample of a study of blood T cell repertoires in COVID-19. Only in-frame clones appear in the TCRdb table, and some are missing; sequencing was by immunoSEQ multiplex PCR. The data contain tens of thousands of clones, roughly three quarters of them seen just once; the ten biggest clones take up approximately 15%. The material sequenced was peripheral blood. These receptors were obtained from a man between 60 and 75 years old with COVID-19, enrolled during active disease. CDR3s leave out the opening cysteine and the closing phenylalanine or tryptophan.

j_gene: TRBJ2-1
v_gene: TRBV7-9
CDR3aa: ASSPGLAGDFSYNEQF

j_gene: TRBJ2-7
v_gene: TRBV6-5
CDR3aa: ASTWTSGYEQY

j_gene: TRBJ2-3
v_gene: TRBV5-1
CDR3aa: ASSFGVQADTQY

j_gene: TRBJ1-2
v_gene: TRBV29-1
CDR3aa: SAPGTGGLGYT

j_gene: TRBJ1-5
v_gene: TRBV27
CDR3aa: ASSWAGGNNQPQH

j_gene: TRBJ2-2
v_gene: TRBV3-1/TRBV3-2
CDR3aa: ASSQAGTGTWELF

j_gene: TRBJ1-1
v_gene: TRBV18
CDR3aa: ATKEGVNTEAF

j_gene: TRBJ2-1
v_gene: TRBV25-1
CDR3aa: ASSASGTWGNEQF

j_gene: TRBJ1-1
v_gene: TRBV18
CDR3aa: ASSRSMNTEAF

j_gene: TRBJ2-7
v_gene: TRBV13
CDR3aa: ASTVGQGYEQY

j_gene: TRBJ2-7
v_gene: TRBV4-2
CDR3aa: ASSQELAGSIYEQY

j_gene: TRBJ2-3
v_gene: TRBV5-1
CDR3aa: ATRPGLSRKTDTQY

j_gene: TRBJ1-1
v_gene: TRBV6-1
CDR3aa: ASSEALLQARTEAF

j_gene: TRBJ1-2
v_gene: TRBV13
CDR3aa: ASSLGNKAVANYGYT

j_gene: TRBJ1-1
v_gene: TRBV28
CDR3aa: ASSLGPRSATEAF

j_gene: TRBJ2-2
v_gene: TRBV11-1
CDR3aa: ASSLYPGGMSGELF

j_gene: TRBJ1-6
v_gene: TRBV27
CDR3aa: ASSRDRGGQSPLH

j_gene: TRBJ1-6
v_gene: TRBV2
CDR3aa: ASSARSGGVDSPLH

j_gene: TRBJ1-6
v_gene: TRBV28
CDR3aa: VGDRSNSPLH

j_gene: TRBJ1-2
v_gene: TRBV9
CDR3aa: ASSPTGGRGYT

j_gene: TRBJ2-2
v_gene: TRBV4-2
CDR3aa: ASSQGRGRDTGELF

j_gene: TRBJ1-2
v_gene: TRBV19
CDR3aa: ASSKGPGDGYT

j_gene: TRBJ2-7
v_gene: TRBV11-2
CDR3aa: ASSFSRGAYEQY